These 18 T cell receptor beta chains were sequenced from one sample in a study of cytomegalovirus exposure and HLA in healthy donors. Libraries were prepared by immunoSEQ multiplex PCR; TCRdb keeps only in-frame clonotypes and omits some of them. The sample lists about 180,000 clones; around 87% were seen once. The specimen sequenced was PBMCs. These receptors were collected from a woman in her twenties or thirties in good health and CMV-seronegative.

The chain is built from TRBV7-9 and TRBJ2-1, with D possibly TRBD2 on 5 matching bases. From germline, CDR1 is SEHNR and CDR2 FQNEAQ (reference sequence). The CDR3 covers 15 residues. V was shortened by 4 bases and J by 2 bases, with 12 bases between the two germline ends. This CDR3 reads CASSSRLSPYNEQFF. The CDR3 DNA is TGTGCCAGCAGCTCCCGACTAAGCCCCTACAATGAGCAGTTCTTC.

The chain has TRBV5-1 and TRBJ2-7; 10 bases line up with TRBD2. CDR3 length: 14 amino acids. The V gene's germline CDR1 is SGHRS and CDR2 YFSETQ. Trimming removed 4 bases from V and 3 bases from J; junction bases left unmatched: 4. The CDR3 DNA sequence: TGCGCCAGCAGCGTAGCGGGGGGTAACTACGAGCAGTACTTC. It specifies CASSVAGGNYEQYF.

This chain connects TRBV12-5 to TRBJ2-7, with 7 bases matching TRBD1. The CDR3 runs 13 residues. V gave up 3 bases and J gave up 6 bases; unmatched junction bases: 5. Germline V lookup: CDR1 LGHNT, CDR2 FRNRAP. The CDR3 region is CASGFGQGVEQYF. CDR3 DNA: TGTGCTAGTGGTTTCGGTCAGGGGGTCGAGCAGTACTTC.

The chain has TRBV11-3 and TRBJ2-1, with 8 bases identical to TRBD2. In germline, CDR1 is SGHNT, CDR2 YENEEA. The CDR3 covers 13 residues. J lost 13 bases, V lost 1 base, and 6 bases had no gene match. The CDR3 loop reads CASSLALAAPQFF. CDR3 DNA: TGTGCCAGCAGCTTAGCACTAGCGGCTCCCCAGTTCTTC.

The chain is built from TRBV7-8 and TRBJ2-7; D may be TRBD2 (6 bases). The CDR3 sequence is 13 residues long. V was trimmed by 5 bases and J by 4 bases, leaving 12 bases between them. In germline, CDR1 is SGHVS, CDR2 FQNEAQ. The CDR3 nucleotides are TGTGCCAGCAGCAGGACGGAGGGGTACGAGCAGTACTTC. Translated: CASSRTEGYEQYF.

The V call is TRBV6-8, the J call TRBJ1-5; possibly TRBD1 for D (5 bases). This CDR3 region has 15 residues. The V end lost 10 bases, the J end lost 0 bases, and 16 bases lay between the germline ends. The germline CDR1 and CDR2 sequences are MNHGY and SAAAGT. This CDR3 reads CATPKGRNSNQPQHF. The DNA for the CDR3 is TGTGCCACGCCTAAGGGGCGTAATAGCAATCAGCCCCAGCATTTT.

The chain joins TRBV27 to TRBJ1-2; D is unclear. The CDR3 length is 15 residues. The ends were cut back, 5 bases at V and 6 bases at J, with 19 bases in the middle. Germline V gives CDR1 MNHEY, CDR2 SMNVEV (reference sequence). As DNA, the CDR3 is TGTGCCAGCAGTCCCTACGACGGGTACCTGGATGGCTACACCTTC. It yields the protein CASSPYDGYLDGYTF.

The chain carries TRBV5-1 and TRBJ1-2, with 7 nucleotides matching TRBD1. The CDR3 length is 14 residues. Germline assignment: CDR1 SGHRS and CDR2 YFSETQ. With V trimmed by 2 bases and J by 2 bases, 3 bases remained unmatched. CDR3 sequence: CASSLNRGNYGYTF. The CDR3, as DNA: TGCGCCAGCAGCTTAAACAGGGGAAACTATGGCTACACCTTC.

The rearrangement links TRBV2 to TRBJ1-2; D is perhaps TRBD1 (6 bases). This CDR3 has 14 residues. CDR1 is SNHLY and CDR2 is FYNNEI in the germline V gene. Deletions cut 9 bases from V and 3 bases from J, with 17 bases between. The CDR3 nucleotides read TGTGCCAGGACACAACATCACAGGGACTATGGCTACACCTTC. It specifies CARTQHHRDYGYTF.

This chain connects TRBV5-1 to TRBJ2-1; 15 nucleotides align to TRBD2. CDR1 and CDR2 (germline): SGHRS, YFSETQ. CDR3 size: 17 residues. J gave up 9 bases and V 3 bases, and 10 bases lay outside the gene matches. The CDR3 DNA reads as TGCGCCAGCAGCTCCGACCTTGGACTAGCGGGGGGGTCTGAGCAGTTCTTC. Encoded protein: CASSSDLGLAGGSEQFF.

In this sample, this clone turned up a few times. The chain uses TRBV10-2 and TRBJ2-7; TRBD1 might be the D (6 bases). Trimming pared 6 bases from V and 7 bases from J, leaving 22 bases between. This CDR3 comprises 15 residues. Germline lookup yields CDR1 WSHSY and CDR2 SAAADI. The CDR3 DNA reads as TGCGCCAGCAGGGGGGACACGATGCCGGCTGCTGAGCAGTACTTC. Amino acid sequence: CASRGDTMPAAEQYF.

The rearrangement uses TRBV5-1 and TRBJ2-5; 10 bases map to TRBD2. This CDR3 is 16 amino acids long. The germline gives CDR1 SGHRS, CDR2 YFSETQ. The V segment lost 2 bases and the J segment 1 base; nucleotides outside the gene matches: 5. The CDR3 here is CASSLPSGGPQETQYF. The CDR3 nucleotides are TGCGCCAGCAGCTTACCTAGCGGGGGCCCCCAAGAGACCCAGTACTTC.

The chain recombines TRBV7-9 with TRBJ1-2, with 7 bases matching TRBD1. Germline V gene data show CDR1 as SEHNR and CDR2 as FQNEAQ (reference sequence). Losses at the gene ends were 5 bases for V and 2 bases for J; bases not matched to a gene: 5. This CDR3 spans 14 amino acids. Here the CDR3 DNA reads TGTGCCAGCAGCCGCGGGGACAGCAACTATGGCTACACCTTC. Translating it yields CASSRGDSNYGYTF.

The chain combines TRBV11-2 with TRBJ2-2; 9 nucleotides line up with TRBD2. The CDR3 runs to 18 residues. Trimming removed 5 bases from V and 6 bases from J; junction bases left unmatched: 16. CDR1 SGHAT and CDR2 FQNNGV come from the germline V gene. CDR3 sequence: CASSPGGLAGGRAGELFF. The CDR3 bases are TGTGCCAGCAGCCCCGGTGGGCTGGCGGGGGGGCGTGCCGGGGAGCTGTTTTTT.

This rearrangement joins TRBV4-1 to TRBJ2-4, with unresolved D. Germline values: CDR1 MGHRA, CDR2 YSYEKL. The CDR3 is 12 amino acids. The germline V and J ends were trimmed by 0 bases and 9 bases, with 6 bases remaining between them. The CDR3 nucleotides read TGCGCCAGCAGCCAAGATCGGAGCATTCAGTACTTC. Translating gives CASSQDRSIQYF.

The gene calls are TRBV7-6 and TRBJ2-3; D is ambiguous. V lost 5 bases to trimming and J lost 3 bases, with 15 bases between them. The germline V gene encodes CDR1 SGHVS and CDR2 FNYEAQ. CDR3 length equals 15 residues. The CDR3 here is CASSPSQLSTDTQYF. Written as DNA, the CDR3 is TGTGCCAGCAGCCCCTCCCAACTCTCTACAGATACGCAGTATTTT.

The CDR3 region is CASSPRTGGRETQYF. CDR3 DNA sequence: TGTGCCAGCAGCCCCCGGACAGGGGGCAGGGAGACCCAGTACTTC. The chain carries TRBV5-6 and TRBJ2-5, with 11 bases that match TRBD1. The CDR3 totals 15 residues. After removal of 4 bases from V and 5 bases from J, the junction contained 7 bases not matched to a gene. The germline V gene encodes CDR1 SGHDT and CDR2 YYEEEE.

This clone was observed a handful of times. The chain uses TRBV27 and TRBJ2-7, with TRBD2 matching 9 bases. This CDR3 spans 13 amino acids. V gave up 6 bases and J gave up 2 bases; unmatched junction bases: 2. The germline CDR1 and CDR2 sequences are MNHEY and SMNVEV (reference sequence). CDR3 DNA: TGTGCCAGCAGACTAGCGGGTACCTACGAGCAGTACTTC. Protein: CASRLAGTYEQYF.